This T cell receptor beta chain derives from a study of molecular identifiers for immune sequencing clone quantification. The use of previously described methods and listed TCR primers produced the bulk TCR libraries. TCRdb reprocessed the PCR reads with MiXCR, giving one entry per CDR3 protein. The table lists roughly 50,000 distinct CDR3 sequences, under 30% of them singletons. Whole-study findings and limits: Among around 1 million naive cells, spiked Jurkat TCR RNA from a single cell was reportedly detectable.

Comments on this clonotype: The target antigen is unknown. This could be a read error, since a much larger clone is one nucleotide away.

The receptor was isolated from a human donor in good health. Some libraries in this study had Jurkat cell RNA spiked in. Sequenced material: naive CD8+ T cells from blood, with Jurkat cell RNA spiked in. Indicated subset: FACS-sorted CD8+CD4-CCR7+CD45RA+ naive T cells.

In nucleotides, the CDR3 is TGTGCCAGTATATTATTTGGGGGGAGTGAGCAGTTCTTC. The encoded protein is CASILFGGSEQFF. This sequence joins TRBV19 and TRBJ2-1; a possible D gene is TRBD2 (6 bases). V was shortened by 7 bases and J by 9 bases, with 16 bases between the two germline ends. Per the germline V gene, CDR1 is LNHDA and CDR2 is SQIVND (reference sequence). The CDR3 loop spans 13 amino acids.